The sequence of this TCR beta chain was determined in a study of cytomegalovirus exposure and HLA in healthy donors. Per the germline V gene, CDR1 is LNHNV and CDR2 is YYDKDF (reference sequence). The CDR3 runs to 15 residues. V was shortened by 5 bases and J by 1 base, with 15 bases between the two germline ends. Remarks on this clone: The antigen is unknown.

Broader study findings: Researchers reported in a later analysis that common viral pathogens appeared linked to several top clusters. The productive fraction for most TCR beta V segments was about 87% or about 30% in an earlier analysis.

It was with 60 Vbeta and 13 Jbeta primers that the PCR ran. TCRdb's copy holds only in-frame clones and misses some; the assay was immunoSEQ multiplex PCR. The data show approximately 100,000 clones, around three quarters seen once. Sequences were obtained from PBMCs. This rearrangement joins TRBV15 to TRBJ2-7; no clear D. The sequence derives from a boy aged 5-17 years in good health and CMV-seronegative. The CDR3 region is CATSGPHVVSYEQYF. The DNA for the CDR3 is TGTGCCACCAGCGGGCCCCACGTGGTATCCTACGAGCAGTACTTC.